What follows are 29 T cell receptor beta chains derived from one specimen sequenced in a study of shared clonotypes between healthy human individuals. Assay used: immunoSEQ multiplex PCR; TCRdb lists only in-frame clones, some missing. The profile covers 1,400,000 or so clones, with about 98.5% appearing a single time and approximately 0.4% taken by the ten largest. Input material: naive CD4+ T cells sorted from blood. Stated subset: CD45RA+ positively selected. All receptors come from a man aged 25-45 years in good health.

This chain connects TRBV7-9 to TRBJ1-2, with D unclear. The CDR3 is 13 amino acids. Germline assignment: CDR1 SEHNR and CDR2 FQNEAQ (reference sequence). V lost 1 base to trimming and J lost 5 bases, with 8 bases between them. The CDR3 DNA sequence: TGTGCCAGCAGCTTAGAACAATCATATGGCTACACCTTC. Protein: CASSLEQSYGYTF.

The chain combines TRBV30 with TRBJ1-2, with D unclear. Trimming removed 5 bases at V and 1 base at J, with 14 bases between. Germline loops: CDR1 GTSNPN, CDR2 SVGIG (reference sequence). This CDR3 comprises 14 residues. The CDR3 DNA is TGTGCCTGGGCCCCTCGGGTGAATAACTATGGCTACACCTTC. Translated: CAWAPRVNNYGYTF.

The genes are TRBV29-1 and TRBJ2-5; D might be TRBD2 (5 bases). The germline gives CDR1 SQVTM, CDR2 ANQGSEA. V was clipped by 7 bases and J by 7 bases, with 19 bases between them. The CDR3 spans 13 residues. The CDR3 bases are TGCAGCGCCGGTCCCCGAGGGAAGATGACCCAGTACTTC. Its translation: CSAGPRGKMTQYF.

The chain recombines TRBV5-1 with TRBJ1-5; 9 nucleotides match TRBD1. The CDR3 totals 14 residues. V was pared by 6 bases and J by 5 bases, with 6 bases of the junction left unmatched. CDR1 is SGHRS, CDR2 YFSETQ, per germline. The CDR3 DNA reads as TGCGCCAGCAAGCCGGACAGGGGAGATCAGCCCCAGCATTTT. Translation: CASKPDRGDQPQHF. Full variable domain (outside the CDR3, taken from reference TRBV5-1 and TRBJ1-5): KAGVTQTPRYLIKTRGQQVTLSCSPISGHRSVSWYQQTPGQGLQFLFEYFSETQRNKGNFPGRFSGRQFSNSRSEMNVSTLELGDSALYLCASKPDRGDQPQHFGDGTRLSIL.

The genes are TRBV7-2 and TRBJ2-7; 7 nucleotides align to TRBD1. The ends lost 5 bases at V and 6 bases at J; junction bases unmatched: 7. The CDR3 spans 13 residues. Germline lookup yields CDR1 SGHTA and CDR2 FQGNSA. The CDR3 spells CASSTRQGGEQYF. The CDR3 DNA reads TGTGCCAGCAGCACCCGACAGGGCGGCGAGCAGTACTTC. The full variable domain, in which reference TRBV7-2 and TRBJ2-7 provide the parts outside the CDR3, is GAGVSQSPSNKVTEKGKDVELRCDPISGHTALYWYRQSLGQGLEFLIYFQGNSAPDKSGLPSDRFSAERTGGSVSTLTIQRTQQEDSAVYLCASSTRQGGEQYFGPGTRLTVT.

About this clone: Other nucleotide sequences from this sample produce the same CDR3. The gene calls are TRBV11-3 and TRBJ2-1, with D maybe TRBD2 (5 bases). This CDR3 has 14 amino acids. CDR1 SGHNT and CDR2 YENEEA come from the germline V gene. Trimming pared 2 bases from V and 0 bases from J, leaving 5 bases between. CDR3 nucleotide sequence: TGTGCCAGCAGCTTAAGCGGCTCCTACAATGAGCAGTTCTTC. Translation gives CASSLSGSYNEQFF.

The chain is built from TRBV4-1 and TRBJ2-7; 9 nucleotides match TRBD2. This CDR3 has 17 amino acids. The junction had 14 bases not matched to a gene; V was cut back by 4 bases and J by 4 bases. CDR1 and CDR2 from the germline V gene are MGHRA and YSYEKL. CDR3 loop: CASSRAGGHRNQYEQYF. DNA for the CDR3: TGCGCCAGCAGCCGAGCGGGAGGACACCGCAATCAATACGAGCAGTACTTC.

The chain joins TRBV9 to TRBJ1-5; maybe TRBD1 (5 bases). The germline V gene has CDR1 SGDLS and CDR2 YYNGEE. V gave up 4 bases and J gave up 0 bases, with 23 bases separating them. The CDR3 spans 19 residues. DNA of the CDR3: TGTGCCAGCAGCCTCCGTCAGGGAATTTGCTTATTTAGCAATCAGCCCCAGCATTTT. This gives the protein CASSLRQGICLFSNQPQHF.

The rearrangement links TRBV19 to TRBJ2-7, with 7 bases identical to TRBD2. This CDR3 is built from 13 residues. Germline CDR1 reads LNHDA; CDR2 reads SQIVND (reference sequence). With V trimmed by 9 bases and J by 2 bases, 7 bases remained unmatched. CDR3 DNA: TGTGCCAGCGGAGCGGGAACACCCTACGAGCAGTACTTC. This translates into CASGAGTPYEQYF.

This rearrangement joins TRBV7-9 to TRBJ2-6, with no clear D. Germline assignment: CDR1 SEHNR and CDR2 FQNEAQ (reference sequence). The CDR3 covers 12 residues. V lost 4 bases to trimming and J lost 15 bases, with 13 bases between them. CDR3 bases: TGTGCCAGCAGCTCGGCCCGATCAGCCCTGACTTTC. Encoded protein: CASSSARSALTF.

The chain has TRBV11-1 and TRBJ1-1; no definite D call. Between the trimmed V and J ends, which lost 5 bases and 1 base, there was a span of 8 bases. Germline CDR1 SGHAT, CDR2 FQDESV (reference sequence). There are 13 residues in the CDR3. CDR3 sequence reads: CASSTHQNTEAFF. The CDR3 DNA reads as TGTGCCAGCAGCACCCACCAGAACACTGAAGCTTTCTTT. Together with reference TRBV11-1 and TRBJ1-1, the CDR3 gives the full variable domain: EAEVAQSPRYKITEKSQAVAFWCDPISGHATLYWYRQILGQGPELLVQFQDESVVDDSQLPKDRFSAERLKGVDSTLKIQPAELGDSAMYLCASSTHQNTEAFFGQGTRLTVV.

V gene TRBV28 combines with J gene TRBJ2-3, with a tentative D call TRBD1 (6 bases). Trimming took off 5 bases at V and 2 bases at J, with 17 bases between the two ends. The CDR3 totals 16 residues. Germline V gene data show CDR1 as MDHEN and CDR2 as SYDVKM. This chain's CDR3 is CASSLSQGRTTDTQYF. In nucleotides, the CDR3 is TGTGCCAGCAGTCTCTCTCAGGGGAGAACCACAGATACGCAGTATTTT.

The gene calls are TRBV7-6 and TRBJ2-3, with D uncertain. Germline V gives CDR1 SGHVS, CDR2 FNYEAQ. V lost 9 bases and J 2 bases, leaving 9 bases between the germline ends. There are 12 residues in the CDR3. The CDR3 DNA reads as TGTGCCAGTGGGGTTTCCACAGATACGCAGTATTTT. Its translation is CASGVSTDTQYF.

V is TRBV5-8 and J is TRBJ1-4; the D gene is possibly TRBD1 (5 bases). Germline lookup yields CDR1 SGHTS and CDR2 YDEGEE. CDR3 length: 12 amino acids. Deletions cut 2 bases from V and 7 bases from J, with 6 bases between. For the CDR3, the DNA is TGTGCCAGCAGCTTAAGGGGTGAAAAACTGTTTTTT. It encodes CASSLRGEKLFF.

The chain combines TRBV18 with TRBJ1-1; 7 bases are shared with TRBD1. CDR1 and CDR2 from the germline V gene are KGHSH and LQKENI. The length of the CDR3 is 17 residues. Trimming removed 3 bases from V and 1 base from J; junction bases left unmatched: 11. For the CDR3, the DNA is TGTGCCAGCTCACCTGAGATCTGGGACAGTAGGAACACTGAAGCTTTCTTT. It is translated as CASSPEIWDSRNTEAFF.

The chain joins TRBV10-1 to TRBJ1-4; no reliable D call. CDR3 length equals 13 residues. Trimming removed 3 bases from V and 4 bases from J, with 6 bases in between. CDR1 WNHNN and CDR2 SYGVQD come from the germline V gene (reference sequence). CDR3 protein: CASSEDHNEKLFF. The DNA for the CDR3 is TGCGCCAGCAGTGAAGACCATAATGAAAAACTGTTTTTT.

CDR3 bases: TGTGCCAGCAGACAAGACAGGAACTATGGCTACACCTTC. Protein: CASRQDRNYGYTF. The V call is TRBV6-5, the J call TRBJ1-2, with D maybe TRBD1 (6 bases). The CDR3 length is 13 residues. Trimming pared 6 bases from V and 2 bases from J, leaving 10 bases between. Germline CDR1 reads MNHEY; CDR2 reads SVGAGI.

About this clone itself: Other nucleotide sequences in the sample specify the same CDR3. The rearrangement uses TRBV5-6 and TRBJ2-7, with 7 nucleotides matching TRBD1. CDR3 length: 14 amino acids. Germline V gene lookup returns CDR1 SGHDT and CDR2 YYEEEE. After removal of 3 bases from V and 2 bases from J, the junction contained 5 bases not matched to a gene. The chain's CDR3 is CASSSRDRAYEQYF. The CDR3 nucleotides read TGTGCCAGCAGCTCCCGGGACAGAGCCTACGAGCAGTACTTC.

The V gene is TRBV28, the J gene TRBJ1-2; D gene uncertain. The germline gives CDR1 MDHEN, CDR2 SYDVKM. This CDR3 contains 12 residues. V was trimmed by 3 bases and J by 6 bases, leaving 8 bases between them. CDR3 sequence: CASSFSDHGYTF. The CDR3 DNA reads as TGTGCCAGCAGTTTCTCAGACCATGGCTACACCTTC.

This rearrangement joins TRBV5-3 to TRBJ1-2, with 8 bases aligning to TRBD1. Being an ORF, TRBV5-3 has a function that is uncertain. There are 15 residues in the CDR3. After removal of 8 bases from V and 6 bases from J, the junction contained 15 bases not matched to a gene. The CDR3 sequence is CASSRLPQGDDGYTF. The CDR3 DNA reads TGTGCCAGCAGTCGCTTACCACAGGGGGATGATGGCTACACCTTC.

About this clone: Since no conserved phenylalanine or tryptophan closes the CDR3, a read error is the likely cause. It is unclear where the CDR3 begins or ends on the DNA, so no DNA is shown, and the CDR3 is as TCRdb lists it. This chain connects TRBV7-9 to TRBJ1-3; TRBD1 is the table's D call and was not checked against the DNA. Germline loops: CDR1 SEHNR, CDR2 FQNEAQ (reference sequence). The CDR3 length equals 15 residues, ends included. The CDR3 region is CASATTVPGQGLKWI.

This clone was detected once. The chain has TRBV11-2 and TRBJ2-3; D call uncertain. V lost 0 bases, J lost 0 bases, and 4 bases lay in between. Germline lookup yields CDR1 SGHAT and CDR2 FQNNGV. This CDR3 comprises 14 residues. CDR3 DNA sequence: TGTGCCAGCAGCTTAGATTTGAGCACAGATACGCAGTATTTT. Protein sequence: CASSLDLSTDTQYF. The whole variable domain, remainder taken from reference TRBV11-2 and TRBJ2-3, is EAGVAQSPRYKIIEKRQSVAFWCNPISGHATLYWYQQILGQGPKLLIQFQNNGVVDDSQLPKDRFSAERLKGVDSTLKIQPAKLEDSAVYLCASSLDLSTDTQYFGPGTRLTVL.

The chain employs TRBV11-2 and TRBJ2-7; 8 nucleotides align to TRBD1. The J segment lost 6 bases and the V segment lost 4 bases, leaving 14 bases of the junction unmatched. The CDR3 extends over 16 amino acids. Germline-derived CDR1 and CDR2 are SGHAT and FQNNGV. The CDR3 DNA reads TGTGCCAGCAGCTCGAGGGACAGGACCCTGATGGGCGAGCAGTACTTC. Translating gives CASSSRDRTLMGEQYF.

The rearrangement links TRBV23-1 to TRBJ2-1, with TRBD1 identical over 9 bases. TRBV23-1 falls under the ORF class, with uncertain function. Trimming removed 1 base from V and 4 bases from J; junction bases left unmatched: 5. The CDR3 has 16 residues. The CDR3: CASSQCGTGSYNEQFF. CDR3 coding DNA: TGCGCCAGCAGTCAATGTGGGACAGGGAGTTACAATGAGCAGTTCTTC.

The CDR3 DNA reads TGTGCCAGCAGCTTAAACGGGATCAATGGGAGCTACGAGCAGTACTTC. Amino acid sequence: CASSLNGINGSYEQYF. The chain carries TRBV5-5 and TRBJ2-7; weak D call: TRBD2 (5 bases). Germline CDR1 reads SGHKS; CDR2 reads YYEKEE (reference sequence). V lost 2 bases and J 3 bases, leaving 18 bases between the germline ends. This CDR3 is built from 16 residues. Combining the CDR3 with reference TRBV5-5 and TRBJ2-7 gives the whole variable domain DAGVTQSPTHLIKTRGQQVTLRCSPISGHKSVSWYQQVLGQGPQFIFQYYEKEERGRGNFPDRFSARQFPNYSSELNVNALLLGDSALYLCASSLNGINGSYEQYFGPGTRLTVT.

The chain carries TRBV27 and TRBJ1-5; D possibly corresponds to TRBD1 (5 bases). Looked up from germline, CDR1 is MNHEY and CDR2 is SMNVEV (reference sequence). The V and J ends lost 2 bases and 4 bases respectively, with 21 bases between them. This CDR3 has 18 amino acids. The CDR3 DNA reads TGTGCCAGCAGTTTACGTTTCGGTGGGGGTCTCCGAAATCAGCCCCAGCATTTT. This translates into CASSLRFGGGLRNQPQHF.

V gene TRBV7-9 combines with J gene TRBJ2-5; D is perhaps TRBD1 or TRBD2 (6 bases each). The V gene's germline CDR1 is SEHNR and CDR2 FQNEAQ (reference sequence). The CDR3 has 15 amino acids. The V end lost 0 bases, the J end lost 3 bases, and 11 bases lay between the germline ends. CDR3 in amino acids: CASSLASGGKETQYF. CDR3 nucleotide sequence: TGTGCCAGCAGCTTAGCCTCCGGGGGCAAAGAGACCCAGTACTTC.

This clone was seen a single time. The chain combines TRBV27 with TRBJ2-3, with a possible D match to TRBD2 (6 bases). V lost 5 bases to trimming and J lost 6 bases, with 12 bases between them. CDR3 length: 13 amino acids. Germline V lookup: CDR1 MNHEY, CDR2 SMNVEV (reference sequence). This CDR3 is CASSPQGGDTQYF. CDR3 bases: TGTGCCAGCAGTCCCCAAGGAGGGGATACGCAGTATTTT.

The rearrangement links TRBV28 to TRBJ2-3, with a tentative D call TRBD1 (5 bases). The V end lost 5 bases, the J end lost 7 bases, and 16 bases lay between the germline ends. The CDR3 contains 14 residues. Germline V gives CDR1 MDHEN, CDR2 SYDVKM. As DNA, the CDR3 is TGTGCCAGCAGTGGAGCAGGGTATGGCAATACGCAGTATTTT. Its protein is CASSGAGYGNTQYF. The whole variable domain, remainder taken from reference TRBV28 and TRBJ2-3, is DVKVTQSSRYLVKRTGEKVFLECVQDMDHENMFWYRQDPGLGLRLIYFSYDVKMKEKGDIPEGYSVSREKKERFSLILESASTNQTSMYLCASSGAGYGNTQYFGPGTRLTVL.